The rows below give T cell receptor beta chains drawn from one sample of a study of T cell changes during pregnancy in multiple sclerosis. Data came from immunoSEQ multiplex PCR; TCRdb stores just in-frame clones and leaves some out. The table lists around 100,000 clones, around 94% of them singletons, with 0.75% to 0.95% in the top ten. This specimen was peripheral blood, taken after pregnancy. These receptors originate from a female donor with multiple sclerosis, enrolled in a pregnancy study. The conserved cysteine and the conserved F or W are not part of the CDR3 here. The order of the fields is V gene, J gene, CDR3 protein.

>TRBV6-1|TRBJ2-2
ASRRLAADTGELF
>TRBV6-1|TRBJ2-1
ASRVGRDEQF
>TRBV2|TRBJ1-5
ASSPDRYSNQPQH
>TRBV11-2|TRBJ2-2
ASSLTTSGIANTGELF
>TRBV28|TRBJ1-5
ASSLLSEGYQPQH
>TRBV7-6|TRBJ2-7
ASSPGQGLGEQY
>TRBV7-7|TRBJ1-2
AVGPPGYT
>TRBV30|TRBJ1-1
AWIAYTEAF
>TRBV7-7|TRBJ2-5
ASSLVDLGRNQETQY
>TRBV5-1|TRBJ1-2
ASSLGGDRPNYGYT
>TRBV27|TRBJ2-1
ASSRLAGVANEQF